This T cell receptor beta chain was sequenced for a study of a mutant IDH1 vaccine in newly diagnosed glioma. As for the study in general: Patients, over weeks 1, 3, 5, 7, 11, 15, 19 and 23, received a total of eight vaccinations. The earlier regimen, radiotherapy, temozolomide, or both, was most often both.

Profiling relied on immunoSEQ multiplex PCR, and the TCRdb table lists in-frame clones only, not all of them. The table records tens of thousands of clones, roughly 73% of them present only once. Per germline, CDR1 MGHRA and CDR2 YSYEKL. V was trimmed by 1 base and J by 0 bases, leaving 10 bases between them. This CDR3 has 16 amino acids. Regarding this clone: The antigen remains unidentified.

Time point meaning: week 5, during vaccination. Doses of 300 ug of mutant IDH1 20-mer peptide were given with topical imiquimod. Donor diagnoses consisted of new WHO grade 3 or 4 IDH1-mutant, ATRX-lost astrocytomas. The receptor comes from a woman in her forties with glioma. The sample was PBMCs, taken from a glioma patient whose treatment included an IDH1 peptide vaccine. The chain joins TRBV4-1 to TRBJ1-5; no reliable D call. As DNA, the CDR3 is TGCGCCAGCAGCCAAGGGCAGACCTATAGCAATCAGCCCCAGCATTTT. Its translation is CASSQGQTYSNQPQHF.